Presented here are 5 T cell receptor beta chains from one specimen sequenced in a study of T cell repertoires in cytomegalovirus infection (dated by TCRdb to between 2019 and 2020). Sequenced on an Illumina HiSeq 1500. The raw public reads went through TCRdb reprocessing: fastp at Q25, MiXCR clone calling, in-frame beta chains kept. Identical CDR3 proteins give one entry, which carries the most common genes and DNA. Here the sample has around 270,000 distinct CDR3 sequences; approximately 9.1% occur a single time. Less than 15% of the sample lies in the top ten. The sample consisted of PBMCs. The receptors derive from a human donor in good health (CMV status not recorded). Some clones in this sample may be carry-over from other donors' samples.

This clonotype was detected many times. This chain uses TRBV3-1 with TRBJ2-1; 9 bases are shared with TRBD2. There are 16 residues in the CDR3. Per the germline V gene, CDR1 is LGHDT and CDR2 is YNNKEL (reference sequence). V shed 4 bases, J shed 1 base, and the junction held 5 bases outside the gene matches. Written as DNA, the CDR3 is TGTGCCAGCAGCCGCCATGCGGGAGGGTCCTACAATGAGCAGTTCTTC. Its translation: CASSRHAGGSYNEQFF.

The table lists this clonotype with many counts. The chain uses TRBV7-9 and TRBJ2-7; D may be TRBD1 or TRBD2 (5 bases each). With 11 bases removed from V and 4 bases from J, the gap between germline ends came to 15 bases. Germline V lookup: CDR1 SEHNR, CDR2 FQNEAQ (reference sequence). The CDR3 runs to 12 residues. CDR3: CAPGDDPYEQYF. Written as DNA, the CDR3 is TGTGCCCCCGGGGACGACCCATACGAGCAGTACTTC.

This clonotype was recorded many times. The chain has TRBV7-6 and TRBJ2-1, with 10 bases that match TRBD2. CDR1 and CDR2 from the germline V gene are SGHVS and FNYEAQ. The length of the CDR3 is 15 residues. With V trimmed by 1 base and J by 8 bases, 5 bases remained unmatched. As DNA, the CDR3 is TGTGCCAGCAGCTTAGTTCGGACTAGCGGCGATGAGCAGTTCTTC. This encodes CASSLVRTSGDEQFF.

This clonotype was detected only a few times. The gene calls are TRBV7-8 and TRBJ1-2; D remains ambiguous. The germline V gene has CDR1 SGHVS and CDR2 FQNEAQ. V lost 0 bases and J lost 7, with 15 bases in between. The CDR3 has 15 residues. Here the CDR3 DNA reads TGTGCCAGCAGCTTAGCGGAGGCCAGCCGTTTTGGCTACACCTTC. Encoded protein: CASSLAEASRFGYTF.

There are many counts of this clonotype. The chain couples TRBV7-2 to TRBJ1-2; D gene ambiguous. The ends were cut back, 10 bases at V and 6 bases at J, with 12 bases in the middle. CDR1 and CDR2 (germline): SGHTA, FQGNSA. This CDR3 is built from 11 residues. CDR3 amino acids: CATRRDHGYTF. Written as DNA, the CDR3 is TGTGCCACCCGCCGGGATCATGGCTACACCTTC.